This record covers a single T cell receptor (beta chain). Thawed, overnight-rested PBMC were stained with GMM-loaded CD1B tetramer, viability dye and anti-CD3, then sorted. The lipid loaded on the CD1B tetramers was C32 glucose monomycolate from Rhodococcus equi. Tetramer-negative cells, roughly 97,000 per donor, were also sorted. The sample originates from a study of T cells in tuberculosis. No alpha-beta pairing information exists for these sequences. Some clones are missing from TCRdb's copy, which holds only in-frame ones; the method was immunoSEQ multiplex PCR. Counted here are about 88,000 clones, approximately 91% occurring once; the ten biggest clones make up approximately 2%. The source material was CD1b-GMM tetramer-negative cells sorted from PBMCs. The sequence was collected from an adult woman with latent tuberculosis.

CDR3 DNA sequence: TGTGCCAGCAGCGAGGGACAGGGAAACACCATATATTTT. Its protein product is CASSEGQGNTIYF. The chain couples TRBV6-1 to TRBJ1-3; TRBD1 agrees at 7 bases. Germline CDR1 reads MNHNS; CDR2 reads SASEGT. V shed 6 bases and J 4 bases; nucleotides not matched to a gene: 3. The CDR3 length is 13 residues.